This TCR beta chain was documented in a study of blood T cells in healthy people across ages. The CDR3 is 13 amino acids. Germline values: CDR1 MNHEY, CDR2 SVGEGT. Trimming cost V 0 bases and J 3 bases, with 5 bases left between them. The use of a sample-barcoded 5' primer and a J-beta primer mix characterized a second PCR of roughly 6 to 11 cycles. TCRdb re-called the 5' RACE reads through MiXCR, storing one row per CDR3 protein. The table records some 930,000 distinct CDR3 sequences, roughly 29% of them present only once. Ten or more counts support this clonotype. This sample was shared with a second study, whose subject was T cells of mothers and their children.

Sequencing used blood. The TCR originated in a woman aged 40 to 50 in good health. The gene calls are TRBV6-2 or TRBV6-3 and TRBJ1-2; no firm D call. CDR3 sequence reads: CASSYSLDYGYTF. CDR3 DNA sequence: TGTGCCAGCAGTTACTCACTGGACTATGGCTACACCTTC.